This TCR beta chain was captured in a study of cytomegalovirus exposure and HLA in healthy donors (dated by TCRdb to about 2017). Notes on the research overall: In an earlier analysis of roughly 500 of the donors, around 300 Gb of sequence data and 117 million unique TCR beta sequences from approximately 180 million T cells were reported. Roughly 300 gigabases of sequencing data and approximately 84 million unique TCR sequences were included in an early release covering several hundred HLA-typed donors. Among the roughly 400 genotyped donors, more than 70% belonged to the genetic ancestry cluster associated with self-reported Caucasian donors. The study aimed to test whether signatures of past pathogen exposure could be identified by cataloging public T cell receptors. The study used immunosequencing to profile the T cell repertoires of several hundred subjects and linked those repertoires to cytomegalovirus serostatus. A separate validation cohort of roughly 120 different subjects was used in addition to the roughly 700-subject first cohort. High-throughput TCR immunosequencing, statistical association of individual TCRs with disease status, and machine learning were combined to predict cytomegalovirus infection status. To study patterns of TCR occurrence, a later analysis re-analyzed previously published TCR beta repertoires from 700 or so donors and added high-resolution HLA genotyping. In the later analysis, no new phenotypic data were used to find candidate immune exposures; instead, reliance was placed on TCR beta sequences and their occurrence across donors. To decide whether each TCR beta V gene segment behaved as functional or pseudogenic, an earlier analysis of several hundred of the donors relied on high-throughput TCR beta sequencing. Donor age, sex, ethnicity and CMV serostatus were compiled alongside the repertoire data. Genome-wide SNP genotypes for about three fifths of the roughly 670 donors were used in a later genetic analysis, which treated that subset as a discovery cohort. Every discovery cohort repertoire had been produced on one sequencing platform. Both class I and class II loci were covered by HLA typing, at four-digit resolution. The number of donors typed differed by locus, with 629-630 for A, B, C, DRB1 and DQB1, roughly 520 for DQA1, 600 to 610 for DPA1, and about 450 for DPB1. Several DR-DQ haplotypes were treated as single units for association and clustering because of strong linkage in the cohort. Among some 410 genotyped donors of the cohort, an average of about 240,000 unique TCR beta nucleotide sequences were sequenced per donor, roughly a sixth of them non-productive. Study-wide conclusions, independent of this receptor: Broadly in line with IMGT annotations, most TCR beta V segments showed up in productive rearrangements about 87% or about 30% of the time in an earlier analysis of 587 of the donors. The study gave a list of roughly 150 TCR beta chains associated with cytomegalovirus. Most TCR sequences were seen in very few donors, while some public TCRs were found in many individuals. In a later analysis, several top co-occurrence clusters were reported to appear linked to parvovirus B19, influenza, CMV and Epstein-Barr virus. Most CMV-associated TCR beta chains appeared to be HLA-restricted in a later analysis, and the HLA associations seemed to be driven largely by CMV exposure. According to a later analysis, TCR association rates differed among HLA loci, with DRB1 alleles showing the most associated TCRs and HLA-C alleles showing the fewest. V-gene and J-gene trimming of TCR beta chains was associated with a missense DCLRE1C variant in a later genetic analysis, and the association was replicated in an independent cohort. The presence/absence analyses assumed that sequencing depth was roughly uniform across donors, and that assumption may not be true. The 87-base-pair reads could not distinguish some IMGT-functional V segments, including TRBV6-2 and TRBV6-3, so those segments were excluded. This cohort had only TCR beta chains sequenced, and the lack of alpha or paired-chain data limited which features could be detected. Assigning TCR associations to individual alleles was difficult when HLA alleles, especially DR and DQ, strongly co-occurred. In a later analysis, HLA-associated TCR beta chains showed more clonal expansion and lower generation probabilities than non-associated chains that were equally common. In a later genetic analysis, fewer N-insertions in productive TCRs were reported among donors in an Asian-associated ancestry cluster than the roughly 700-donor mean. In both the original and validation cohorts, the classifier was reported to diagnose cytomegalovirus status with high specificity and sensitivity. In a later analysis, about 17,000 TCR beta sequences were associated with specific HLA alleles at a false discovery rate of 0.05. A cluster of highly shared sequence variants was judged likely to be a technical artifact of the sequencing pipeline. Correlated functional status among segregating V segments might reflect linkage disequilibrium, but an unknown experimental factor could not be ruled out. According to the authors, the approach could potentially be generalized to other disease states and immunological phenotypes. Because HLA typing was missing for some donors at each locus, association tests included only the typed subset. Over 15 rarely observed V segments, including chromosome 9 orphons, were excluded from the earlier analysis of almost 600 of the donors because counts were too low. In vitro tests confirmed that a few of the cytomegalovirus-associated TCR beta chains recognize cytomegalovirus antigens. CMV serostatus was the only immune exposure information available for the cohort. A further reported finding was that TCR beta sequences accurately predicted the HLA-A and HLA-B alleles for most subjects in the first cohort.

The cohort comprised around 690 healthy bone marrow donors. All cohort members were sampled while nominally healthy, although unrecorded immune exposures were likely present. CMV serostatus was positive for roughly 290 and negative for about 50% of the roughly 700 cohort members, and was not recorded for this donor. A peripheral blood sample was provided by each donor, and peripheral blood mononuclear cells were used for TCR beta sequencing. The Qiagen DNeasy Blood Extraction Kit was used to extract genomic DNA from the blood cell samples. Receptor amplification or capture employed the immunoSEQ multiplex PCR assay. The multiplex PCR relied on a mix of 60 forward primers for TCR Vbeta segments and 13 reverse primers for TCR Jbeta segments. The CDR3 region of rearranged TCR beta genes was amplified from genomic DNA by a multiplex PCR assay. The Illumina HiSeq System was used to sequence the amplified TCR beta libraries as 87-base-pair reads. The original methods were these. A later analysis counted 65 million to 90 million unique TCR beta chains across the 600 to 850 repertoires, and around 9.9 million of these chains were shared by at least two donors. Raw reads were error-corrected and collapsed into unique sequences with a nearest-neighbor algorithm that merged closely related sequences to remove PCR and sequencing errors. V, D and J gene segments were assigned by aligning CDR3 sequences to IMGT reference sequences. For a sequence to be retained, a match of at least six nucleotides was required to both a V gene segment and a J gene segment. Rearrangements were called productive when the CDR3 lacked stop codons and stayed in frame with V and J; all others were non-productive. Following IMGT convention, CDR3 was defined as the stretch from the second conserved V-encoded cysteine up to the conserved J-encoded phenylalanine. The earlier analysis of a few hundred of the donors excluded any sequence lacking an unambiguous match to a single V gene segment. An earlier analysis of some 610 of the donors called V segments functional above 56.7% productive rearrangements and segregating when the between-donor standard deviation exceeded 5%. To diagnose cytomegalovirus status from the catalog of TCR beta chain sequences, a statistical classification framework was built. A later analysis assigned V and J genes by comparing TCR nucleotide sequences with IMGT/GENE-DB human TR gene sequences. In a later analysis, CDR3 sequences and most-parsimonious VDJ recombination scenarios were assigned using the TCRdist pipeline. In a later analysis, every TCR beta chain was defined by the combination of its CDR3 amino acid sequence and its V-gene family, and reads without a unique V-gene family were dropped. A later analysis removed 500 to 600 highly shared, low-generation-probability nucleotide sequences to deal with suspected cross-contamination and a sequencing artifact. In a later analysis, a clonal expansion index for each public chain was calculated from normalized within-repertoire ranks of inferred template counts. In a later analysis, generation probabilities were computed with a VDJ recombination model fitted to out-of-frame rearrangements, and the resulting probabilities were checked against IGoR. In a later analysis, hypergeometric tests were used to score TCR-TCR, TCR-HLA and TCR-CMV co-occurrence, with a repertoire-size bias correction applied to TCR pairs. False discovery rates were estimated in a later analysis by permuting HLA or CMV assignments 20 times. In a later analysis, co-occurring TCRs were grouped using DBSCAN, and TCRdist sequence similarity was added for clustering within HLA-allele-positive subsets. For co-occurrence clustering, repertoires with fewer than 30,000 or more than 120,000 public chains were excluded, along with a handful of repertoires with anomalous nucleotide sharing. Drawn from immuneACCESS, this table holds only the in-frame rearrangements with V and J called that TCRdb kept. Clones are partly lost; checked studies trace under half to an unresolved V gene and leave the rest unexplained. Clone size and the V and J calls come from that table; the DNA yielded D and trimming. For this sample the table gives more than 110,000 clones, of which about three quarters were detected only once. Of the sample, approximately 15% is held by the ten largest clones.

The CDR1 and CDR2 encoded by the germline V gene are SGDLS and YYNGEE. Counted from cysteine to phenylalanine, this CDR3 has 14 amino acids. This entry keeps only the CDR3 DNA: 42 bases, framed from base 1. Trimming takes 4 bases off V and 3 bases off J; junction bases not matched to a gene: 4. Of note for this clone: Which antigen it targets is not known. No clone much larger than this one lies a single base away; base qualities are absent.

The rearrangement joined TRBV9 to TRBJ2-7, and 10 bases in between align with TRBD2. The sample was PBMCs. The TCR sequence derives from a human donor in good health. CDR3 sequence: CASSPGLAIYEQYF. DNA sequence: TGTGCCAGCAGCCCGGGACTAGCGATCTACGAGCAGTACTTC.